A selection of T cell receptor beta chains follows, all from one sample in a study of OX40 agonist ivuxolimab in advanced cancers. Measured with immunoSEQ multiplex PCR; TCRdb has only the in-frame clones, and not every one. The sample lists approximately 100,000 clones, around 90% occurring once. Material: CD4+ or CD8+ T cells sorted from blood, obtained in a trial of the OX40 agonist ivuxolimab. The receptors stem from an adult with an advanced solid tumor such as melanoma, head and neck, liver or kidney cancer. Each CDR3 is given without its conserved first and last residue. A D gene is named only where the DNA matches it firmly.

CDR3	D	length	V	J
ASIGGGIVNTEAF	.	13	TRBV28	TRBJ1-1
ASSQGANQETQY	TRBD1	12	TRBV6-6	TRBJ2-5
ASSNGPGDEQY	.	11	TRBV9	TRBJ2-7
ASSASGTRSSDTQY	TRBD2	14	TRBV19	TRBJ2-3
ATRLAGSTDTQY	TRBD2	12	TRBV28	TRBJ2-3
ASSISSGANIQY	TRBD2	12	TRBV19	TRBJ2-4
AWSEGGEETQY	.	11	TRBV30	TRBJ2-5
ASSFSGSYEQY	.	11	TRBV11-3	TRBJ2-7
ASSLAFGGTDTQY	.	13	TRBV5-1	TRBJ2-3
ASSGWTSGSSHEQF	TRBD2	14	TRBV7-2	TRBJ2-1
AGGQGLIGELF	TRBD1	11	TRBV10-1	TRBJ2-2
ASSPPDRFYEQY	.	12	TRBV27	TRBJ2-7
ASSRGTGGAVDGYT	TRBD1	14	TRBV4-2	TRBJ1-2
ASSLAGDSGTDTQY	.	14	TRBV7-3	TRBJ2-3
ASSLAGQGPFSGNTIY	.	16	TRBV7-2	TRBJ1-3
AWSWGQGGGYT	TRBD1	11	TRBV30	TRBJ1-2
ASSFKLAGGTGELF	TRBD2	14	TRBV28	TRBJ2-2
ASSIVGQTYSGNTIY	TRBD1	15	TRBV19	TRBJ1-3
ASSLDRGSTDTQY	TRBD1	13	TRBV2	TRBJ2-3
AWRGRGTDTQY	.	11	TRBV30	TRBJ2-3
ASSVGGTVVNEQF	.	13	TRBV9	TRBJ2-1
ATSSRTGGDTQY	TRBD1	12	TRBV15	TRBJ2-3
ASSQQTGQQETQY	TRBD1	13	TRBV4-1	TRBJ2-5
ASSPPGTKDTGELF	TRBD2	14	TRBV11-2	TRBJ2-2
ASSSQGLYGYT	.	11	TRBV5-5	TRBJ1-2
ASSAGQGRYEQY	TRBD1	12	TRBV9	TRBJ2-7
ASSHGTYEKLF	.	11	TRBV7-8	TRBJ1-4
SVVRGGNTEAF	.	11	TRBV29-1	TRBJ1-1
ASSEAGVSYEQY	.	12	TRBV25-1	TRBJ2-7
AWRTVDEQF	.	9	TRBV30	TRBJ2-1
ASSLNPAQETQY	.	12	TRBV7-2	TRBJ2-5
ASTLRTGSGYT	TRBD1	11	TRBV28	TRBJ1-2
ASSLQGINEQF	.	11	TRBV18	TRBJ2-1
ASSLALAETQY	.	11	TRBV5-1	TRBJ2-5
AISDLTSGNTGELF	TRBD2	14	TRBV10-3	TRBJ2-2
ASRGTGGNYGYT	TRBD1	12	TRBV28	TRBJ1-2
ASSGTVSGNTIY	TRBD1	12	TRBV5-6	TRBJ1-3
ASSKGFAIETQY	.	12	TRBV27	TRBJ2-5
AWRPEAWYGYT	.	11	TRBV30	TRBJ1-2
SVGTSGSYEQF	TRBD2	11	TRBV29-1	TRBJ2-1
AWTGDMTPNQPQH	.	13	TRBV30	TRBJ1-5
ASSALARPYNEQF	.	13	TRBV11-1	TRBJ2-1
ASSWTEVTDTQY	.	12	TRBV9	TRBJ2-3